The 22 T cell receptor beta chains below come from one sample, sequenced in a study of shared clonotypes between healthy human individuals. Using immunoSEQ multiplex PCR, the repertoire was profiled, and TCRdb retains in-frame clones only, with some absent. The table has 2.5 million or so clones, around nine tenths seen once. The sample consisted of naive CD4+ T cells sorted from blood. The subset denotes: CD45RA+ positively selected. The receptor source for this set is a man between 18 and 29 years old in good health.

This chain joins TRBV11-2 and TRBJ2-5; 8 bases match TRBD2. Germline V CDR1 and CDR2: SGHAT, FQNNGV. The V and J ends lost 2 bases and 2 bases, in that order; junction bases with no gene match: 10. The CDR3 length is 17 residues. For the CDR3, the DNA is TGTGCCAGCAGCTTATTACCTACTAGCGGAAATCAAGAGACCCAGTACTTC. Translation: CASSLLPTSGNQETQYF.

V gene TRBV5-1 combines with J gene TRBJ1-3; weak D call: TRBD1 (6 bases). Germline assignment: CDR1 SGHRS and CDR2 YFSETQ. V dropped 0 bases and J dropped 4 bases, with 11 bases sitting between them. This CDR3 contains 15 residues. CDR3 in DNA: TGCGCCAGCAGCTTGGATGGGGGCGAAGGAAACACCATATATTTT. This codes for CASSLDGGEGNTIYF.

The V and J genes are TRBV4-2 and TRBJ2-4; weak D call: TRBD2 (5 bases). Trimming left V 1 base short and J 4 bases short, with 14 bases between. In germline, CDR1 is LGHNA, CDR2 YNFKEQ. The CDR3 is 16 residues long. In DNA form, the CDR3 reads TGTGCCAGCAGCCAAGGAGGAACCGGGGATAAAAACATTCAGTACTTC. Translating gives CASSQGGTGDKNIQYF.

The V and J genes are TRBV11-2 and TRBJ2-7; TRBD2 aligns across 9 bases. Unmatched junction bases numbered 8, after V lost 5 bases and J lost 3 bases. The CDR3 covers 15 residues. Germline lookup yields CDR1 SGHAT and CDR2 FQNNGV. The CDR3 region is CASSEQRGDYYEQYF. The CDR3, as DNA: TGTGCCAGCAGCGAACAGCGGGGGGACTACTACGAGCAGTACTTC.

The rearrangement joins TRBV2 to TRBJ1-3; 7 bases line up with TRBD1. The CDR3 is 15 residues long. The junction had 6 bases not matched to a gene; V was cut back by 5 bases and J by 2 bases. Germline V gene data show CDR1 as SNHLY and CDR2 as FYNNEI. This CDR3 reads CASSQGQKTGNTIYF. In nucleotides, the CDR3 is TGTGCCAGCAGTCAGGGACAGAAGACTGGAAACACCATATATTTT.

The chain joins TRBV2 to TRBJ2-2; D is unresolved. Germline lookup yields CDR1 SNHLY and CDR2 FYNNEI. Trimming took 2 bases from V and 0 from J, leaving 10 bases between them. This CDR3 region has 16 residues. CDR3 in DNA: TGTGCCAGCAGTGAACAGCTTTTCGCGAACACCGGGGAGCTGTTTTTT. Translated, it gives CASSEQLFANTGELFF.

In regard to this clone: Different DNA sequences within this sample yield the same CDR3. The chain uses TRBV5-1 and TRBJ1-5; unclear D gene. This CDR3 contains 15 residues. V was trimmed by 0 bases and J by 1 base, leaving 8 bases between them. The germline V gene encodes CDR1 SGHRS and CDR2 YFSETQ. The CDR3: CASSLGGSSNQPQHF. For the CDR3, the DNA is TGCGCCAGCAGCTTGGGGGGATCAAGCAATCAGCCCCAGCATTTT.

The chain employs TRBV28 and TRBJ1-2; D is ambiguous. In germline, CDR1 is MDHEN, CDR2 SYDVKM. V was pared by 9 bases and J by 8 bases, with 13 bases between. The CDR3 runs to 11 residues. CDR3 in DNA: TGTGCCAGTGTCTCAGGCGGCGGCTACACCTTC. This encodes CASVSGGGYTF.

This clone was seen once. This CDR3 reads CASSHSGGIAEAFF. CDR3 sequence (DNA): TGTGCCAGCAGCCACTCAGGGGGTATCGCTGAAGCTTTCTTT. This chain connects TRBV5-4 to TRBJ1-1, with TRBD1 identical over 7 bases. The V segment lost 4 bases and the J segment 6 bases; nucleotides outside the gene matches: 9. CDR3 size: 14 residues. From germline, CDR1 is SGHNT and CDR2 YYREEE (reference sequence).

This chain links TRBV7-8 with TRBJ2-7, with 9 bases fitting TRBD1. The CDR3 has 13 residues. Germline CDR1 reads SGHVS; CDR2 reads FQNEAQ. V gave up 5 bases and J gave up 4 bases; unmatched junction bases: 3. CDR3 sequence (DNA): TGTGCCAGCAGCCGGGACAGGGTATACGAGCAGTACTTC. It encodes CASSRDRVYEQYF.

This clone has only one observation. This chain joins TRBV6-6 and TRBJ1-6; D remains unclear. The CDR3 is 12 residues long. Germline V lookup: CDR1 MNHNY, CDR2 SVGAGI (reference sequence). V shed 8 bases and J shed 6 bases, with 8 bases lying between them. The CDR3 DNA follows: TGTGCCAGCTCCGGGCTTAATTCACCCCTCCACTTT. It is translated as CASSGLNSPLHF.

This clone has just one count. V gene TRBV28 combines with J gene TRBJ2-5, with D possibly TRBD1 on 5 matching bases. The CDR3 is 15 residues long. Germline lookup yields CDR1 MDHEN and CDR2 SYDVKM. Trimming removed 3 bases from V and 2 bases from J, with 13 bases in between. The CDR3 nucleotides are TGTGCCAGCAGTTTCCCAGGGAAGAGGCAAGAGACCCAGTACTTC. Translated: CASSFPGKRQETQYF.

This chain joins TRBV11-2 and TRBJ2-5; 7 nucleotides agree with TRBD1. Germline assignment: CDR1 SGHAT and CDR2 FQNNGV. V lost 3 bases to trimming and J lost 1 base; unmatched junction nucleotides: 8. CDR3 size: 16 residues. CDR3 coding DNA: TGTGCCAGCAGCTTCAGACAGGGTTGGGGCCAAGAGACCCAGTACTTC. Protein: CASSFRQGWGQETQYF. Together with reference TRBV11-2 and TRBJ2-5, the CDR3 gives the full variable domain: EAGVAQSPRYKIIEKRQSVAFWCNPISGHATLYWYQQILGQGPKLLIQFQNNGVVDDSQLPKDRFSAERLKGVDSTLKIQPAKLEDSAVYLCASSFRQGWGQETQYFGPGTRLLVL.

This clone has more than one count but fewer than ten. The chain has TRBV10-3 and TRBJ2-2; possible D gene TRBD1, 6 bases. Trimming removed 8 bases from V and 5 bases from J, with 9 bases in between. CDR3 length: 12 residues. CDR1 ENHRY and CDR2 SYGVKD come from the germline V gene. In DNA form, the CDR3 reads TGTGCCATCCAGGGGCGTACCGGGGAGCTGTTTTTT. Protein product: CAIQGRTGELFF.

This clone has only one observation. The chain links TRBV18 to TRBJ1-4; perhaps TRBD1 as D (5 bases). The CDR3 loop spans 15 amino acids. V lost 5 bases to trimming and J lost 4 bases, with 14 bases between them. In germline, CDR1 is KGHSH, CDR2 LQKENI. This CDR3 reads CASSNPGTFNEKLFF. DNA for the CDR3: TGTGCCAGCTCAAACCCCGGGACCTTTAATGAAAAACTGTTTTTT.

The chain has TRBV27 and TRBJ2-3, with 13 bases that match TRBD2. This CDR3 spans 18 amino acids. The J segment lost 1 base and the V segment lost 5 bases, leaving 9 bases of the junction unmatched. Germline lookup yields CDR1 MNHEY and CDR2 SMNVEV (reference sequence). The CDR3 region is CASSGTSGRALGTDTQYF. In DNA form, the CDR3 reads TGTGCCAGCAGTGGAACTAGCGGGAGGGCCCTCGGCACAGATACGCAGTATTTT.

This chain joins TRBV6-6 and TRBJ1-1; the D gene is possibly TRBD1 (6 bases). The CDR3 extends over 15 amino acids. V lost 2 bases, J lost 4 bases, and 14 bases lay in between. The germline CDR1 and CDR2 sequences are MNHNY and SVGAGI (reference sequence). The CDR3 loop is CASSYGQGWGTEAFF. The CDR3, as DNA: TGTGCCAGCAGTTACGGGCAGGGGTGGGGCACTGAAGCTTTCTTT.

This clone was recorded once. This sequence joins TRBV5-4 and TRBJ2-5, with TRBD2 matching over 11 bases. This CDR3 is 14 amino acids long. V was pared by 5 bases and J by 3 bases, with 3 bases of the junction left unmatched. CDR1 SGHNT and CDR2 YYREEE come from the germline V gene (reference sequence). The chain's CDR3 is CASRTLAGEETQYF. As DNA, the CDR3 is TGTGCCAGCAGGACACTAGCGGGAGAAGAGACCCAGTACTTC.

The CDR3, as DNA: TGTGCCAGCAGACAGGGGATTTCGGCGGCCGGCTACACCTTC. This codes for CASRQGISAAGYTF. The genes are TRBV2 and TRBJ1-2, with TRBD1 matching 7 bases. V was pared by 6 bases and J by 8 bases, with 12 bases of the junction left unmatched. The CDR3 is 14 amino acids. Germline V CDR1 and CDR2: SNHLY, FYNNEI.

The chain employs TRBV19 and TRBJ1-2, with 8 bases matching TRBD1. CDR3 size: 16 residues. CDR1 is LNHDA and CDR2 is SQIVND in the germline V gene (reference sequence). Losses at the gene ends were 4 bases for V and 4 bases for J; bases not matched to a gene: 11. In DNA, the CDR3 is TGTGCCAGTAGTAGCACCTCCCCAGGGGGCGCCTATGGCTACACCTTC. Amino acids: CASSSTSPGGAYGYTF.

A remark on this clone: The identical CDR3 is also encoded by other nucleotide sequences in the sample. V usage is TRBV5-1 and J usage is TRBJ1-6; a possible D gene is TRBD1 (6 bases). CDR3 size: 14 residues. Germline V lookup: CDR1 SGHRS, CDR2 YFSETQ. Trimming removed 0 bases from V and 8 bases from J, with 9 bases in between. The DNA for the CDR3 is TGCGCCAGCAGCTTGGCAGGGGCGGATTCACCCCTCCACTTT. It specifies CASSLAGADSPLHF.

As concerns this clone: The sample carries other DNA sequences with the same CDR3. V usage is TRBV30 and J usage is TRBJ2-7; D remains unclear. This CDR3 comprises 11 residues. Trimming removed 2 bases from V and 1 base from J, with 3 bases in between. The germline gives CDR1 GTSNPN, CDR2 SVGIG (reference sequence). In DNA, the CDR3 is TGTGCCTGGAGTACGTCCTACGAGCAGTACTTC. Amino acids: CAWSTSYEQYF. The full variable domain, completed using reference TRBV30 and TRBJ2-7, is SQTIHQWPATLVQPVGSPLSLECTVEGTSNPNLYWYRQAAGRGLQLLFYSVGIGQISSEVPQNLSASRPQDRQFILSSKKLLLSDSGFYLCAWSTSYEQYFGPGTRLTVT.